The 19 T cell receptor beta chains below were found in one sample sequenced in a study of molecular identifiers for immune sequencing clone quantification. TCRdb analysed the PCR reads with MiXCR anew, one entry per CDR3 protein. The sample records approximately 93,000 distinct CDR3 sequences, about 23% being singletons. Sequenced material: naive CD8+ T cells from blood, with Jurkat cell RNA spiked in. Stated subset: FACS-sorted CD8+CD4-CCR7+CD45RA+ naive T cells. Receptor source: a human donor in good health. Some libraries in this study had Jurkat cell RNA spiked in.

The V gene is TRBV11-2, the J gene TRBJ2-2, with D uncertain. V lost 4 bases and J lost 2, with 11 bases in between. Germline V gene data show CDR1 as SGHAT and CDR2 as FQNNGV. The CDR3 has 15 amino acids. In DNA, the CDR3 is TGTGCCAGCAGCTCTTTACAGATAAACACCGGGGAGCTGTTTTTT. This translates into CASSSLQINTGELFF. Variable domain in full (rest from reference TRBV11-2 and TRBJ2-2): EAGVAQSPRYKIIEKRQSVAFWCNPISGHATLYWYQQILGQGPKLLIQFQNNGVVDDSQLPKDRFSAERLKGVDSTLKIQPAKLEDSAVYLCASSSLQINTGELFFGEGSRLTVL.

This clonotype was counted only a few times. The chain has TRBV7-2 and TRBJ2-7, with 9 bases matching TRBD2. The CDR3 consists of 19 residues. With 4 bases clipped from V and 1 base from J, the junction kept 17 bases outside the gene matches. Germline V CDR1 and CDR2: SGHTA, FQGNSA. The CDR3 spells CASSSLVFASGVRSYEQYF. CDR3 DNA sequence: TGTGCCAGCAGCTCCCTGGTGTTTGCTAGCGGGGTCAGATCCTACGAGCAGTACTTC.

This clonotype was observed a few times. The gene calls are TRBV6-2 or TRBV6-3 and TRBJ2-7, with 9 bases aligning to TRBD1. The CDR3 extends over 13 amino acids. From germline, CDR1 is MNHEY and CDR2 SVGEGT. J lost 6 bases, V lost 7 bases, and 7 bases had no gene match. CDR3: CASTITGGSEQYF. The CDR3 DNA is TGTGCCAGCACTATCACAGGGGGCTCCGAGCAGTACTTC.

The chain is built from TRBV7-6 and TRBJ1-1, with TRBD1 matching over 7 bases. Germline values: CDR1 SGHVS, CDR2 FNYEAQ. The CDR3 covers 14 residues. V was clipped by 9 bases and J by 0 bases; unmatched bases: 7. The CDR3 loop reads CASSDRAMNTEAFF. CDR3 nucleotide sequence: TGTGCCAGTAGCGACAGGGCGATGAACACTGAAGCTTTCTTT. Drawing the rest from reference TRBV7-6 and TRBJ1-1, the complete variable domain is GAGVSQSPRYKVTKRGQDVALRCDPISGHVSLYWYRQALGQGPEFLTYFNYEAQQDKSGLPNDRFSAERPEGSISTLTIQRTEQRDSAMYRCASSDRAMNTEAFFGQGTRLTVV.

In its sample, this clonotype was seen a few times. The chain joins TRBV13 to TRBJ1-5, with a weak D call TRBD1 (5 bases). CDR3 size: 14 residues. The V gene lost 3 bases and the J gene lost 2 bases, with 8 bases spanning the gap. Looked up from germline, CDR1 is PRHDT and CDR2 is FYEKMQ (reference sequence). CDR3 in amino acids: CASSFQGRNQPQHF. In DNA form, the CDR3 reads TGTGCCAGCAGCTTCCAGGGACGCAATCAGCCCCAGCATTTT.

A few counts support this clonotype. The chain uses TRBV5-4 and TRBJ2-1; perhaps TRBD1 as D (6 bases). This CDR3 spans 15 amino acids. Germline V gives CDR1 SGHNT, CDR2 YYREEE (reference sequence). V lost 4 bases and J 5 bases, leaving 16 bases between the germline ends. The CDR3 sequence is CASSKPGQPNNEQFF. For the CDR3, the DNA is TGTGCCAGCAGCAAACCGGGACAACCCAACAATGAGCAGTTCTTC.

A word on this clonotype: Its ends do not fully match the called genes, so a read error is possible. V and J are TRBV7-3 and TRBJ2-7; D may be TRBD1 (6 bases). The CDR3 spans 12 residues. CDR1 is SGHTA and CDR2 is FQGTGA in the germline V gene. The CDR3 spells CASSLGGNERYF. The CDR3 DNA sequence: TGTGCCAGCAGCTTAGGGGGCAACGAGCGGTACTTC.

This clonotype occurred a few times. The CDR3 loop reads CASSPEGYEQYF. For the CDR3, the DNA is TGTGCCAGCAGCCCCGAGGGGTACGAGCAGTACTTC. V usage is TRBV12-1 and J usage is TRBJ2-7; the table's TRBD1 call for D was not verified on the DNA. TRBV12-1 is termed a pseudogene. CDR3 length: 12 amino acids.

About this clonotype itself: A much larger clone sits a single nucleotide away, making a read error possible. The chain has TRBV29-1 and TRBJ1-4; no clear D. This CDR3 comprises 16 residues. The germline V gene encodes CDR1 SQVTM and CDR2 ANQGSEA. CDR3 nucleotide sequence: TGCAGCGTGGGAGGGATCCTCGGGCAGCTTAATGAAAAACTGCTTTTT. Protein product: CSVGGILGQLNEKLLF.

The J gene is TRBJ2-2, the V gene TRBV11-2; 7 bases map to TRBD2. The CDR3 runs 15 residues. The ends lost 5 bases at V and 0 bases at J; junction bases unmatched: 3. In germline, CDR1 is SGHAT, CDR2 FQNNGV. CDR3 in DNA: TGTGCCAGCAGCGGGCTAGCGGCGAACACCGGGGAGCTGTTTTTT. This sequence encodes CASSGLAANTGELFF.

A word on this clonotype: At one end the junction does not follow the germline gene, possibly because of a read error. The J gene is TRBJ2-3, the V gene TRBV7-9, with a weak D call TRBD1 (6 bases). The CDR3 totals 14 residues. CDR1 and CDR2 from the germline V gene are SEHNR and FQNEAQ (reference sequence). For the CDR3, the DNA is TGTGCCAGCAGCGCCCAGGGGTCGGGCGGTACGCGGTATTTT. Its protein product is CASSAQGSGGTRYF.

This chain joins TRBV10-3 and TRBJ2-1, with 7 bases identical to TRBD2. The germline V gene encodes CDR1 ENHRY and CDR2 SYGVKD. The CDR3 covers 14 residues. The trim removed 0 bases at V and 10 bases at J, leaving 6 bases unmatched. Written as DNA, the CDR3 is TGTGCCATCAGTGAGTCGGTGCTAGCGGCCGAGCAGTTCTTC. Amino acids: CAISESVLAAEQFF.

A note on this clonotype: The CDR3 ends on some other residue instead of the conserved phenylalanine or tryptophan, so this is likely a read error. The J gene is TRBJ2-5, the V gene TRBV9, with D perhaps assigned TRBD1 or TRBD2 (6 bases each). Trimming left V 0 bases short and J 1 base short, with 10 bases between. The CDR3 is made up of 15 amino acids. Germline V CDR1 and CDR2: SGDLS, YYNGEE. The CDR3 sequence: CASSVVPGAQETQYL. CDR3 in DNA: TGTGCCAGCAGCGTAGTACCGGGGGCCCAAGAGACCCAGTACCTC.

Points on this clonotype: An end of the junction does not agree with germline; a read error may underlie this. The V gene is TRBV6-6, the J gene TRBJ2-7, with D unclear. This CDR3 is built from 13 residues. Germline V gene data show CDR1 as MNHNY and CDR2 as SVGAGI (reference sequence). Written as DNA, the CDR3 is TGTGCCGGCAGCCCACTACTTAACTACGAGCAGTACTTC. Amino acids: CAGSPLLNYEQYF.

The rearrangement uses TRBV11-2 and TRBJ2-7, with a possible D match to TRBD1 (5 bases). CDR1 is SGHAT and CDR2 is FQNNGV in the germline V gene. V lost 1 base and J lost 6, with 16 bases in between. The CDR3 has 15 residues. The CDR3 reads CASSLVGDSLFEQYF. DNA of the CDR3: TGTGCCAGCAGCTTAGTTGGTGACAGCCTATTCGAGCAGTACTTC.

This clonotype was seen ten or more times. The gene calls are TRBV7-9 and TRBJ2-7; TRBD1 agrees at 8 bases. CDR3 size: 14 residues. The V segment lost 5 bases and the J segment 4 bases; nucleotides outside the gene matches: 7. In germline, CDR1 is SEHNR, CDR2 FQNEAQ (reference sequence). The CDR3 coding sequence is TGTGCCAGCAGCCCCGGACAGGGACCATACGAGCAGTACTTC. Translation: CASSPGQGPYEQYF.

A few counts support this clonotype. The chain is built from TRBV9 and TRBJ2-7, with a possible D match to TRBD1 (6 bases). Per the germline V gene, CDR1 is SGDLS and CDR2 is YYNGEE. The CDR3 runs to 15 residues. Trimming shortened V by 4 bases and J by 5 bases, and 19 bases separated the two germline ends. The DNA of the CDR3 is TGTGCCAGCAGCCTGGAGACAGGTTACAGCGACGAGCAGTACTTC. Translation: CASSLETGYSDEQYF. Drawing the rest from reference TRBV9 and TRBJ2-7, the complete variable domain is DSGVTQTPKHLITATGQRVTLRCSPRSGDLSVYWYQQSLDQGLQFLIQYYNGEERAKGNILERFSAQQFPDLHSELNLSSLELGDSALYFCASSLETGYSDEQYFGPGTRLTVT.

The rearrangement links TRBV11-2 to TRBJ1-2; D unresolved. V was clipped by 0 bases and J by 2 bases, with 7 bases between them. Germline lookup yields CDR1 SGHAT and CDR2 FQNNGV. CDR3 length: 14 residues. The CDR3 DNA is TGTGCCAGCAGCTTAGAATCCTTAAACTATGGCTACACCTTC. Residues: CASSLESLNYGYTF.

The genes are TRBV4-3 and TRBJ2-3; 10 bases fit TRBD2. CDR1 and CDR2 from the germline V gene are LGHNA and YSLEER. The J segment lost 3 bases and the V segment lost 0 bases, leaving 9 bases of the junction unmatched. This CDR3 has 18 amino acids. This CDR3 is CASSQDLLLAGDTDTQYF. The DNA for the CDR3 is TGCGCCAGCAGCCAAGATTTGTTGCTAGCGGGAGATACAGATACGCAGTATTTT.